This is a list of T cell receptor beta chains from one sample in a study of T cells in Graves' hyperthyroidism and ophthalmopathy. TCRdb re-called the multiplex PCR reads through MiXCR, storing one row per CDR3 protein. The table has approximately 520,000 distinct CDR3 sequences, more than 20% seen once. Source material: blood. The receptors were gathered from a man aged 18 to 29 with Graves' hyperthyroidism. CDR3s include the opening cysteine and the closing phenylalanine or tryptophan. Each record gives: V gene, J gene, D gene, clone size, CDR3 DNA, CDR3 protein. A D gene is named only where the DNA matches it firmly. The size field is filled for only some rows; it gives once, few, many or a size class.

>TRBV28|TRBJ2-7|TRBD1|few
TGTGCCAGCAGTTTGGGACAGGCTCCCTACGAGCAGTACTTC
CASSLGQAPYEQYF
>TRBV6-2/TRBV6-3|TRBJ1-1|TRBD1|NA
TGTGCCAGCAGTCGGGACAGGGAAGAAGCAAACACTGAAGCTTTCTTT
CASSRDREEANTEAFF
>TRBV6-5|TRBJ1-1|TRBD1|many
TGTGCCAGCAGTTGCCTCGGGACAGGGTGTGAAGCTTTCTTT
CASSCLGTGCEAFF
>TRBV12-3/TRBV12-4|TRBJ1-1|NA|many
TGTGCCAGCAGCCACGGGGCGAACACTGAAGCTTTCTTT
CASSHGANTEAFF
>TRBV28|TRBJ1-5|NA|NA
TGTGCCAGCAGTCCTCACCTTGGGGCAGGGGCAAATCAGCCCCAGCATTTT
CASSPHLGAGANQPQHF
>TRBV9|TRBJ1-2|NA|many
TGTGCCAGCAGCCCAACCGGACAGACGGATGGCTACACCTTC
CASSPTGQTDGYTF
>TRBV12-3/TRBV12-4|TRBJ2-5|TRBD1|many
TGTGCCAGCAGTTACCGGGACAGGGAGATAAAGACCCAGTACTTC
CASSYRDREIKTQYF
>TRBV6-2/TRBV6-3|TRBJ1-5|NA|NA
TGTGCCAGCACTCAGGGTGACAATCAGCCCCAGCATTTT
CASTQGDNQPQHF
>TRBV20-1|TRBJ1-2|NA|many
TGCAGTCCGGGCCTTTTGGGCTATGGCTACACCTTC
CSPGLLGYGYTF
>TRBV15|TRBJ1-5|NA|many
TGTGCCACCAGCAGTGGGGGGGGGGTCCAACAGCCCCAGCATTTT
CATSSGGGVQQPQHF